One TCR beta chain is described in this entry. The data stem from a study of blood T cell repertoires in COVID-19. The method was immunoSEQ multiplex PCR; TCRdb's version includes in-frame clones alone and lacks a portion of them. The sample lists under 100,000 clones; over 70% were seen once. The source of this sequence is a human donor in a cohort sampled during active COVID-19. Sequencing was done on a sample of peripheral blood.

CDR3 protein: CANPTSGTYNEQFF. The CDR3, as DNA: TGTGCCAACCCGACTAGCGGGACTTACAATGAGCAGTTCTTC. The chain joins TRBV28 to TRBJ2-1; 11 bases agree with TRBD2. The CDR3 spans 14 residues. After removal of 10 bases from V and 4 bases from J, the junction contained 6 bases not matched to a gene. Germline V gives CDR1 MDHEN, CDR2 SYDVKM.